This entry lists 2 T cell receptor beta chains sequenced from one sample in a study of blood T cell repertoires in COVID-19. Using immunoSEQ multiplex PCR, the repertoire was profiled, and TCRdb retains in-frame clones only, with some absent. The sample has 180,000 or so clones, approximately 89% seen once; the top ten hold roughly 4.2%. Specimen: peripheral blood. The source of these receptors is a woman in her thirties with acute or convalescent COVID-19.

The chain employs TRBV30 and TRBJ1-1; possible D gene TRBD1, 5 bases. Trimming shortened V by 3 bases and J by 1 base, and 9 bases separated the two germline ends. The CDR3 totals 13 residues. CDR1 is GTSNPN and CDR2 is SVGIG in the germline V gene (reference sequence). The CDR3 here is CAWRPGGNTEAFF. Here the CDR3 DNA reads TGTGCCTGGAGACCCGGGGGGAACACTGAAGCTTTCTTT.

This chain joins TRBV3-1 (or the pseudogene TRBV3-2) and TRBJ1-5, with D tentatively TRBD1 (5 bases). The germline gives CDR1 LGHDT, CDR2 YNNKEL (reference sequence). CDR3 length equals 13 residues. Trimming took 4 bases from V and 6 from J, leaving 10 bases between them. DNA of the CDR3: TGTGCCAGCAGCCGCGACAGAAGTCAGCCCCAGCATTTT. Translated, it gives CASSRDRSQPQHF.